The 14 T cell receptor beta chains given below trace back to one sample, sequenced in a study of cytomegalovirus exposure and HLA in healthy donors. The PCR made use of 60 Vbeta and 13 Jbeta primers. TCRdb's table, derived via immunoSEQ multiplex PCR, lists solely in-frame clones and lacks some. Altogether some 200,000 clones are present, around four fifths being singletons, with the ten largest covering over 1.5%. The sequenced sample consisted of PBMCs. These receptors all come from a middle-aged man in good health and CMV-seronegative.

In DNA form, the CDR3 reads TGCGCCAGCAGATTAGCGGGGGGCAACAATGAGCAGTTCTTC. Translation: CASRLAGGNNEQFF. This chain links TRBV4-1 with TRBJ2-1, with 10 bases identical to TRBD2. The CDR3 is 14 amino acids. Losses at the gene ends were 6 bases for V and 5 bases for J; bases not matched to a gene: 4. Germline loops: CDR1 MGHRA, CDR2 YSYEKL.

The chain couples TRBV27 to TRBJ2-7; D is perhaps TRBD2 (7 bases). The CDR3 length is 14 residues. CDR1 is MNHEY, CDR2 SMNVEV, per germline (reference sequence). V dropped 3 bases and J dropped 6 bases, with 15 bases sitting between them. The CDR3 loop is CASSFRPGGLEQYF. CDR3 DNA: TGTGCCAGCAGTTTTCGCCCGGGGGGCCTCGAGCAGTACTTC.

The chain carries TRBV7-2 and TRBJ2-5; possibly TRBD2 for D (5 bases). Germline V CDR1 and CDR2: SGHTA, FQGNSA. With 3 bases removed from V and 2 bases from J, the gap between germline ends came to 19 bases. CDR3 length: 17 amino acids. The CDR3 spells CASSLVGGGAVQETQYF. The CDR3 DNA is TGTGCCAGCAGCTTGGTGGGCGGCGGAGCGGTACAAGAGACCCAGTACTTC.

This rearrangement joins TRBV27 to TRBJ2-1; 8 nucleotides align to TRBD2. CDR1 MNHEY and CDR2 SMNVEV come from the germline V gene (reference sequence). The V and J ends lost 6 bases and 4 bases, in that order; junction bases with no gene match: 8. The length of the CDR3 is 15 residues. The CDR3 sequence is CASRRAGVQYNEQFF. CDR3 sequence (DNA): TGTGCCAGCAGACGAGCGGGAGTGCAATACAATGAGCAGTTCTTC.

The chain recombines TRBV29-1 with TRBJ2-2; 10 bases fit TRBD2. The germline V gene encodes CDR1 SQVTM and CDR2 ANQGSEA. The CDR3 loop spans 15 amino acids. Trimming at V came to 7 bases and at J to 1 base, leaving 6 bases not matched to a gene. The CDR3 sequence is CSGLGTSENTGELFF. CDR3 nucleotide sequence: TGCAGCGGTCTAGGGACTAGCGAGAACACCGGGGAGCTGTTTTTT.

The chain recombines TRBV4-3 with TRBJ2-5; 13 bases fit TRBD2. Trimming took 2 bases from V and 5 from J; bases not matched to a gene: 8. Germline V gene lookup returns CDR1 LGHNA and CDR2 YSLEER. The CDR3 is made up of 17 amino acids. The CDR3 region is CASSQTSGGAARETQYF. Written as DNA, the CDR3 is TGCGCCAGCAGCCAAACTAGCGGGGGGGCCGCCAGGGAGACCCAGTACTTC.

CDR3 protein: CASSVTGGSYNEQFF. The CDR3, as DNA: TGTGCCAGCAGCGTCACGGGGGGTTCCTACAATGAGCAGTTCTTC. The rearrangement joins TRBV7-2 to TRBJ2-1; 7 positions match TRBD2. The CDR3 consists of 15 residues. From germline, CDR1 is SGHTA and CDR2 FQGNSA. The V and J ends lost 5 bases and 1 base, in that order; junction bases with no gene match: 5.

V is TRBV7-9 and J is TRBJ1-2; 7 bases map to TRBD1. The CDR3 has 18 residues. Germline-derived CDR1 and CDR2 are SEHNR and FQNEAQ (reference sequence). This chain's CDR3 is CSTSQAEGGWGTLYGYTF. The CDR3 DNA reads TGTTCCACCTCCCAGGCCGAAGGGGGCTGGGGGACCCTCTATGGCTACACCTTC. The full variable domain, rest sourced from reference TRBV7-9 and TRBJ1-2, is DTGVSQNPRHKITKRGQNVTFRCDPISEHNRLYWYRQTLGQGPEFLTYFQNEAQLEKSRLLSDRFSAERPKGSFSTLEIQRTEQGDSAMYLCSTSQAEGGWGTLYGYTFGSGTRLTVV.

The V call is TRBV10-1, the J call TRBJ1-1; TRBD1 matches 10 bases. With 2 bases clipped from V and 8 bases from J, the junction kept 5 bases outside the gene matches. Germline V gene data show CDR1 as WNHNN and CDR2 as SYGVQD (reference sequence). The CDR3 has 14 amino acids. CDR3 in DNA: TGCGCCAGCAGTGAGCCGGGACAGGGGCTCGAAGCTTTCTTT. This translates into CASSEPGQGLEAFF.

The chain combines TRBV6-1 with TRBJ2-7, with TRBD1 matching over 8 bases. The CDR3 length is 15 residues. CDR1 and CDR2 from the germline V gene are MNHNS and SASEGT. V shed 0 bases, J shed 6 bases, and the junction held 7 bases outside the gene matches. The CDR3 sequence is CASSEAQGDRGEQYF. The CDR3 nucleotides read TGTGCCAGCAGTGAAGCACAGGGGGACCGAGGCGAGCAGTACTTC.

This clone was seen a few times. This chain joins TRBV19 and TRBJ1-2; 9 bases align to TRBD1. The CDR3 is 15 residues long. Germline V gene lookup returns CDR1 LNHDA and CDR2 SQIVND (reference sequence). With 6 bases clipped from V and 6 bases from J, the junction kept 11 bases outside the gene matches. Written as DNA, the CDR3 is TGTGCCAGTAGAACTCAGACCGGGACAGGGAATGGCTACACCTTC. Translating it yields CASRTQTGTGNGYTF.

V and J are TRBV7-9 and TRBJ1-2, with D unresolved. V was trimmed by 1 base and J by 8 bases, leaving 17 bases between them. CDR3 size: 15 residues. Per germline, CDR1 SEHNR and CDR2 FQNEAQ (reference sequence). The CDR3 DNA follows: TGTGCCAGCAGCTTAGGTCCCCTCGGGGAAGGCGGCTACACCTTC. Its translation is CASSLGPLGEGGYTF.

The DNA for the CDR3 is TGTGCCACCAGCAGAGACCATACAGGCCATGGCTACACCTTC. This encodes CATSRDHTGHGYTF. The V call is TRBV15, the J call TRBJ1-2; possibly TRBD1 for D (5 bases). The CDR3 length is 14 residues. The ends were cut back, 0 bases at V and 6 bases at J, with 11 bases in the middle. The germline gives CDR1 LNHNV, CDR2 YYDKDF (reference sequence).

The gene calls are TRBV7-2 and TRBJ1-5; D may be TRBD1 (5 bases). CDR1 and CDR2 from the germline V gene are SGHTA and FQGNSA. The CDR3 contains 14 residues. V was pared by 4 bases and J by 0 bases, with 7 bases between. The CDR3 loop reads CASSSQDSNQPQHF. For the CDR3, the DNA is TGTGCCAGCAGCTCACAGGATAGCAATCAGCCCCAGCATTTT. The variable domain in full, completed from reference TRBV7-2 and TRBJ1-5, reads GAGVSQSPSNKVTEKGKDVELRCDPISGHTALYWYRQSLGQGLEFLIYFQGNSAPDKSGLPSDRFSAERTGGSVSTLTIQRTQQEDSAVYLCASSSQDSNQPQHFGDGTRLSIL.